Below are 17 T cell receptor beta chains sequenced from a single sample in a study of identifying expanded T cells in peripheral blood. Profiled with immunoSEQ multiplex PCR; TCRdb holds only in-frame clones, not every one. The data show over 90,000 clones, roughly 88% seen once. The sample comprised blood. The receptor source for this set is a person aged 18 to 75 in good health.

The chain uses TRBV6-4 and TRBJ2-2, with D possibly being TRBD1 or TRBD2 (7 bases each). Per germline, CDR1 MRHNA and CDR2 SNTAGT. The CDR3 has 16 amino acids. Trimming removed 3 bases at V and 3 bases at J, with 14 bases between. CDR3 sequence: CASSEQGGGHTGELFF. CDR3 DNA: TGTGCCAGCAGTGAACAGGGAGGGGGCCACACCGGGGAGCTGTTTTTT.

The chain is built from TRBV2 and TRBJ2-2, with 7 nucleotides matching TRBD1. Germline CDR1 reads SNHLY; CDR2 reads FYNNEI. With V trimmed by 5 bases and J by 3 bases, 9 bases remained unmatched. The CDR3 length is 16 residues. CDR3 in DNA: TGTGCCAGCAGTCTCCAGGGGGTTACGGACACCGGGGAGCTGTTTTTT. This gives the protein CASSLQGVTDTGELFF.

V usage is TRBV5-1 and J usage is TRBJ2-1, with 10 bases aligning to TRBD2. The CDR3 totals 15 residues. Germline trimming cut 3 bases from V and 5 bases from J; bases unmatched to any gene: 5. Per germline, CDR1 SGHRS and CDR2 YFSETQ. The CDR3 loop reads CASSSSGRVDNEQFF. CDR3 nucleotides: TGCGCCAGCAGCTCTAGCGGGAGAGTCGACAATGAGCAGTTCTTC.

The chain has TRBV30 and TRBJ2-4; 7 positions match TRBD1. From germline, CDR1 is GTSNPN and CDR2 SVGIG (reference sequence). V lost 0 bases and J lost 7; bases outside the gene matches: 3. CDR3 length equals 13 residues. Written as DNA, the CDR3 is TGTGCCTGGAGTGTAGGGGGCCGGAACATTCAGTACTTC. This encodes CAWSVGGRNIQYF.

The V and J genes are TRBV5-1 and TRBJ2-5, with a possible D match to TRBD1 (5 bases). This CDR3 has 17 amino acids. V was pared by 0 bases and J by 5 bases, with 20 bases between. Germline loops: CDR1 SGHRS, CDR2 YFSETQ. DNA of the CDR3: TGCGCCAGCAGCTTGGGGGCGGTAGGGGCAAATTTGGAGACCCAGTACTTC. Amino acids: CASSLGAVGANLETQYF. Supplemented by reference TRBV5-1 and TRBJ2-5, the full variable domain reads KAGVTQTPRYLIKTRGQQVTLSCSPISGHRSVSWYQQTPGQGLQFLFEYFSETQRNKGNFPGRFSGRQFSNSRSEMNVSTLELGDSALYLCASSLGAVGANLETQYFGPGTRLLVL.

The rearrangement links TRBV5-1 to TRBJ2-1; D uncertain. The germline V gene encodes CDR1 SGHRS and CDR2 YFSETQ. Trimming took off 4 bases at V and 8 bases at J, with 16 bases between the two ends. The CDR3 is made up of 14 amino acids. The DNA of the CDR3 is TGCGCCAGCAGCCCCGCCGGGCGGTTCGATGAGCAGTTCTTC. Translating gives CASSPAGRFDEQFF.

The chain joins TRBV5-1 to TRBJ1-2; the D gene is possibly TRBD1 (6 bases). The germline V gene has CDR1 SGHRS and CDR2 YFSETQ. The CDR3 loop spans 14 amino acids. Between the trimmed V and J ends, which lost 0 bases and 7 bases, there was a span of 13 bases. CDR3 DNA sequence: TGCGCCAGCAGCTTGGAGGCAGGGGCGGCTGGCTACACCTTC. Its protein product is CASSLEAGAAGYTF.

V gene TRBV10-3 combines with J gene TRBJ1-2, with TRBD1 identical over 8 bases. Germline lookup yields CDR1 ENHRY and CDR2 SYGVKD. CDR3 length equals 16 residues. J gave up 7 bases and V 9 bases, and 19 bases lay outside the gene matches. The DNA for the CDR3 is TGTGCCATTGCGGGACAGGCGTCCATACCTCAAGGTGGCTACACCTTC. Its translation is CAIAGQASIPQGGYTF.

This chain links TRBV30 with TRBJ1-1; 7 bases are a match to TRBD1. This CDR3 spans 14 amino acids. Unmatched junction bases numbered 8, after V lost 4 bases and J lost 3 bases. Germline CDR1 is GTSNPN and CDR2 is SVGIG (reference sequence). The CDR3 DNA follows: TGTGCCTGGACCACAGGGGAGTGGGACACTGAAGCTTTCTTT. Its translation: CAWTTGEWDTEAFF.

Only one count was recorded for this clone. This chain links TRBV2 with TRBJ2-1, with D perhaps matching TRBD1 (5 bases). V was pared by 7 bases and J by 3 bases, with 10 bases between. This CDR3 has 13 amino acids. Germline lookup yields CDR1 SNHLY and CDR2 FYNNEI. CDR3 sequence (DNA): TGTGCCAGCACCAGGGAACACTACAATGAGCAGTTCTTC. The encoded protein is CASTREHYNEQFF.

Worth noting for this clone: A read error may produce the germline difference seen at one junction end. CDR3: CASSEALSGNTIYF. The CDR3 DNA reads TGTGCCAGCAGCGAAGCCCTCTCTGGAAACACCATATATTTT. V and J are TRBV6-1 and TRBJ1-3; D is uncertain. This CDR3 contains 14 residues. Germline lookup yields CDR1 MNHNS and CDR2 SASEGT.

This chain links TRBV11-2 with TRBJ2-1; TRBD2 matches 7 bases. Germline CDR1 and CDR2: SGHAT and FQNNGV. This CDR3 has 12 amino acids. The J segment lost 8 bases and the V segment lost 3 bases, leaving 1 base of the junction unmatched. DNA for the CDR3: TGTGCCAGCAGCTTTACTAGCGATGAGCAGTTCTTC. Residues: CASSFTSDEQFF.

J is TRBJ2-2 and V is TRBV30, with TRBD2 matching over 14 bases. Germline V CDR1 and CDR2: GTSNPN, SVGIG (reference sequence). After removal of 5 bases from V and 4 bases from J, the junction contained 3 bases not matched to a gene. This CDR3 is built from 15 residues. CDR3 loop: CAWGLAGGGTGELFF. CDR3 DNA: TGTGCCTGGGGACTAGCGGGAGGCGGCACCGGGGAGCTGTTTTTT.

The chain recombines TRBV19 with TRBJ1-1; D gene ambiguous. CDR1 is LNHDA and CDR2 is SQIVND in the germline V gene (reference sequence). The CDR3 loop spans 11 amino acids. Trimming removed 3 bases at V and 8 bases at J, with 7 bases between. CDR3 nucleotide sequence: TGTGCCAGTAGTATCGGCAGAGAAGCTTTCTTT. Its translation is CASSIGREAFF.

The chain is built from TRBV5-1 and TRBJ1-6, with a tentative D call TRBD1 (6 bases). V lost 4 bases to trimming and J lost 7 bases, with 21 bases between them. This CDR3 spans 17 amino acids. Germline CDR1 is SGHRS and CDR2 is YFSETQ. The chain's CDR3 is CASSTFPTGTGNSPLHF. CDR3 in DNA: TGCGCCAGCAGCACTTTTCCCACAGGGACCGGGAATTCACCCCTCCACTTT.

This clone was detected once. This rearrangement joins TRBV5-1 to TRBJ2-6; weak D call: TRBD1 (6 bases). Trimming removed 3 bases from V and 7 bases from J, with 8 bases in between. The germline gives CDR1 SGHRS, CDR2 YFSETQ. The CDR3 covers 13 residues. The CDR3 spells CASSWDIANVLTF. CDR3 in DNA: TGCGCCAGCAGCTGGGACATTGCCAACGTCCTGACTTTC.

The CDR3 is CAWSLSGTGGTVDGYTF. CDR3 nucleotide sequence: TGTGCCTGGAGTCTCTCCGGGACAGGGGGCACGGTGGATGGCTACACCTTC. This chain connects TRBV30 to TRBJ1-2; TRBD1 matches at 12 bases. Germline V lookup: CDR1 GTSNPN, CDR2 SVGIG (reference sequence). Trimming cost V 2 bases and J 6 bases; bases outside gene matches: 13. The CDR3 runs 17 residues.